This T cell receptor beta chain was recorded in a study of T-cell memory formation after mild COVID-19. For the study at large: TCR clusters mostly belonged to single donors.

Using its own MiXCR run on the 5' RACE reads, TCRdb lists one record per CDR3 protein. The sample consists of a few hundred thousand distinct CDR3 sequences, around 25% of them appearing once. J lost 2 bases, V lost 3 bases, and 6 bases had no gene match. Germline V gene data show CDR1 as SQVTM and CDR2 as ANQGSEA. This CDR3 contains 14 residues. Study observations and caveats: Chiefly within CM and EM were the contracting CD4+ clones; CD8+ ones were within EMRA.

A note on this clonotype: Antigen unknown.

The rearrangement uses TRBV29-1 and TRBJ1-2, with 7 nucleotides matching TRBD1. Specimen: PBMCs or a T cell subset sorted from them (not recorded which). This clonotype originated in an adult woman who had mild COVID-19 (a few samples of this study predate the infection). Cell type and time point are not known. For the CDR3, the DNA is TGCAGCGTTGACATACAGGGGCCCAACTATGGCTACACCTTC. Residues: CSVDIQGPNYGYTF.